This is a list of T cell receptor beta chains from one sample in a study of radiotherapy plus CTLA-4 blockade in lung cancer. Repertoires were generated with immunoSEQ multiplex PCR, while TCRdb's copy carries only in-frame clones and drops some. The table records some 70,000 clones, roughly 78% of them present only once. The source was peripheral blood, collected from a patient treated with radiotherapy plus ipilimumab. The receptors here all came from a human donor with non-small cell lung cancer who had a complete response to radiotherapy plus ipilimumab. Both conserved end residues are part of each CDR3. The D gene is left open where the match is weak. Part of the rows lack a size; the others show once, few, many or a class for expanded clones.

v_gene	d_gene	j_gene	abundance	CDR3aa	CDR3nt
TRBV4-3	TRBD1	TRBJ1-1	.	CASSLGTGYGEDTEAFF	TGCGCCAGCAGCCTCGGGACAGGGTATGGAGAAGACACTGAAGCTTTCTTT
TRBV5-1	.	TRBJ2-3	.	CASSLGQVRPNTQYF	TGCGCCAGCAGCTTGGGACAGGTGCGCCCTAATACGCAGTATTTT
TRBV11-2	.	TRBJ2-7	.	CASSLASTVSYEQYF	TGTGCCAGCAGCTTAGCTTCGACAGTTTCCTACGAGCAGTACTTC
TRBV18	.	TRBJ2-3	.	CASSPPKQGVSTDTQYF	TGTGCCAGCTCACCACCCAAACAGGGAGTAAGCACAGATACGCAGTATTTT
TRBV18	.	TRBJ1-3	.	CASSPPQADSGNTIYF	TGTGCCAGCTCACCACCACAGGCCGACTCTGGAAACACCATATATTTT
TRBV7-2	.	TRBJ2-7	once	CASSPLGTVSYEQYF	TGTGCCAGCAGCCCCCTCGGGACGGTATCCTACGAGCAGTACTTC
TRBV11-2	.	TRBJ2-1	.	CASTFDGSYEQFF	TGTGCCAGCACCTTCGACGGCTCGTATGAGCAGTTCTTC
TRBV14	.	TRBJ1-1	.	CASSQVRRTEAFF	TGTGCCAGCAGCCAAGTTCGTCGAACTGAAGCTTTCTTT
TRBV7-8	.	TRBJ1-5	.	CASSTDRSNQPQHF	TGTGCCAGCAGCACCGACAGGTCAAATCAGCCCCAGCATTTT
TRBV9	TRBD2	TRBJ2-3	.	CASSVAGGHTDTQYF	TGTGCCAGCAGCGTAGCGGGGGGGCACACAGATACGCAGTATTTT
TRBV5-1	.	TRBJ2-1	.	CASSPSDHYNEQFF	TGCGCCAGCAGCCCCTCGGACCACTACAATGAGCAGTTCTTC
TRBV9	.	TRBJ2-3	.	CASNPGSGGDTQYF	TGTGCCAGCAACCCCGGGAGTGGGGGAGATACGCAGTATTTT
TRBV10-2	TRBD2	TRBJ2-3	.	CASGGGTSGSDTQYF	TGCGCCAGCGGGGGTGGGACTAGCGGTTCAGATACGCAGTATTTT
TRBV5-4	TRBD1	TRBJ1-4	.	CASSLGTDNEKLFF	TGTGCCAGCAGCCTCGGGACAGATAATGAAAAACTGTTTTTT
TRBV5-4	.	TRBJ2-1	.	CASSSKERPLYNEQFF	TGTGCCAGCAGCTCCAAGGAGCGGCCGTTATACAATGAGCAGTTCTTC
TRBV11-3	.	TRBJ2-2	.	CASSLRTANTGELFF	TGTGCCAGCAGCTTACGGACGGCGAACACCGGGGAGCTGTTTTTT
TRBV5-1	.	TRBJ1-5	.	CASSLDGPRNQPQHF	TGCGCCAGCAGCTTGGATGGGCCCCGCAATCAGCCCCAGCATTTT
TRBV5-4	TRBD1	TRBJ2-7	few	CASSFQGASYEQYF	TGTGCCAGCAGCTTTCAGGGGGCATCCTACGAGCAGTACTTC
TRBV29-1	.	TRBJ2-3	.	CSVRSTDTQYF	TGCAGCGTCAGAAGCACAGATACGCAGTATTTT
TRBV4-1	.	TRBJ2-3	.	CASSQDNPAGWEDTQYF	TGCGCCAGCAGCCAAGATAATCCCGCGGGATGGGAAGATACGCAGTATTTT
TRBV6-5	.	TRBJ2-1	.	CASTGRRSYNEQFF	TGTGCCAGCACGGGAAGACGCTCCTACAATGAGCAGTTCTTC
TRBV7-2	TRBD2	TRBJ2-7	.	CASSWDSSGGNEQYF	TGTGCCAGCAGCTGGGACTCTAGCGGGGGAAACGAGCAGTACTTC
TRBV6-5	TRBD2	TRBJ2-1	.	CASSLITSGAGNEQFF	TGTGCCAGCAGTTTAATAACTAGCGGGGCTGGGAATGAGCAGTTCTTC
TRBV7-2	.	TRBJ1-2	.	CASSGTGAYGYTF	TGTGCCAGCAGCGGAACAGGAGCCTATGGCTACACCTTC
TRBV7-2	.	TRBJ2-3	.	CASSSQQGGGTDTQYF	TGTGCCAGCAGCTCACAACAGGGAGGGGGCACAGATACGCAGTATTTT
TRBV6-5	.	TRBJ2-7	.	CASSLRTGRDEQYF	TGTGCCAGCAGTTTGCGGACAGGGAGGGACGAGCAGTACTTC
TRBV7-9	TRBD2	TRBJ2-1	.	CASSLPRLGRGGLNEQFF	TGTGCCAGCAGCTTACCCCGCCTGGGGCGGGGGGGCCTAAATGAGCAGTTCTTC
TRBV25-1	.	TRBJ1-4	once	CASSDPGVTEKLFF	TGTGCCAGCAGTGATCCTGGGGTTACTGAAAAACTGTTTTTT
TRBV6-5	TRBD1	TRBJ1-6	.	CASSRQGKTSPLHF	TGTGCCAGCAGTAGACAGGGAAAAACTTCACCCCTCCACTTT
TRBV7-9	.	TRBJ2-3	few	CASSSRNLQDTQYF	TGTGCCAGCAGCTCGAGAAATTTACAGGATACGCAGTATTTT
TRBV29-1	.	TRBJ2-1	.	CSVGTVSYNEQFF	TGCAGCGTTGGGACGGTCTCCTACAATGAGCAGTTCTTC
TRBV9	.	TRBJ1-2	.	CASSAPNLWDEGYGYTF	TGTGCCAGCAGCGCCCCCAACCTTTGGGATGAGGGGTATGGCTACACCTTC
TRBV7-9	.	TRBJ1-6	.	CASSSRDGTYSPLHF	TGTGCCAGCAGCTCCCGGGACGGAACATATTCACCCCTCCACTTT
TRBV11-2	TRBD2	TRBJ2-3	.	CASSPKGTSGGDTQYF	TGTGCCAGCAGCCCCAAGGGGACCTCGGGGGGAGATACGCAGTATTTT
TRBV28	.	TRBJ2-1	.	CASSLAGRWNEQFF	TGTGCCAGCAGTTTAGCAGGGAGGTGGAATGAGCAGTTCTTC
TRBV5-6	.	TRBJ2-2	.	CASSLGTANTGELFF	TGTGCCAGCAGCTTGGGGACAGCGAACACCGGGGAGCTGTTTTTT
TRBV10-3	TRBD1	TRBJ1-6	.	CAISDREGNSPLHF	TGTGCCATATCGGACAGGGAGGGGAATTCACCCCTCCACTTT
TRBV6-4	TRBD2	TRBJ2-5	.	CASSPGGRPEETQYF	TGTGCCAGCAGTCCGGGCGGGAGGCCTGAAGAGACCCAGTACTTC
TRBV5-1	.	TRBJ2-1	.	CASSLERVYNEQFF	TGCGCCAGCAGCTTGGAAAGGGTTTACAATGAGCAGTTCTTC
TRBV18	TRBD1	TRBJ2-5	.	CASSPQGARVETQYF	TGTGCCAGCTCACCACAGGGGGCTCGGGTTGAGACCCAGTACTTC
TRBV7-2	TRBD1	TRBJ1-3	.	CASSLDTGTASLSGNTIYF	TGTGCCAGCAGCTTAGACACCGGGACAGCCAGCCTCTCTGGAAACACCATATATTTT
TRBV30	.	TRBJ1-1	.	CAWREGDYTEAFF	TGTGCCTGGAGGGAAGGAGATTACACTGAAGCTTTCTTT
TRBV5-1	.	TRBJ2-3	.	CASSLVGGDTDTQYF	TGCGCCAGCAGCTTGGTTGGGGGTGACACAGATACGCAGTATTTT
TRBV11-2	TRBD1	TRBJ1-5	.	CASSFTGVDQPQHF	TGTGCCAGCAGCTTCACAGGGGTGGATCAGCCCCAGCATTTT
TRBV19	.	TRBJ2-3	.	CASSMQAAATDTQYF	TGTGCCAGTAGTATGCAGGCGGCAGCCACAGATACGCAGTATTTT
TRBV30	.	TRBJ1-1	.	CAWSGPPRGTEAFF	TGTGCCTGGAGTGGACCCCCGAGGGGCACTGAAGCTTTCTTT
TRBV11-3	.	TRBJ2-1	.	CASSLDYLNEQFF	TGTGCCAGCAGCTTAGATTACTTAAATGAGCAGTTCTTC
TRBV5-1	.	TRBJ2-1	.	CASSSGEGVRGDEQFF	TGCGCCAGCAGCTCCGGGGAAGGGGTCAGGGGCGATGAGCAGTTCTTC
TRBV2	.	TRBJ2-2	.	CASSDQGFNTGELFF	TGTGCCAGCAGTGATCAAGGGTTCAACACCGGGGAGCTGTTTTTT
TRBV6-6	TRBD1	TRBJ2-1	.	CASSLGQGTDEQFF	TGTGCCAGCAGCCTCGGACAGGGAACGGATGAGCAGTTCTTC